Below, one T cell receptor (beta chain) is given with its context. Its antigen is undetermined. With 60 Vbeta and 13 Jbeta primers, the PCR was carried out. This table comes from immunoSEQ multiplex PCR, and its TCRdb copy is limited to in-frame clones, with some not included. Counted here are about 140,000 clones, more than 60% occurring once; the ten biggest clones make up about 2.5%. These data come from a study of cytomegalovirus exposure and HLA in healthy donors. The overall study: Roughly 86 million unique TCRs from HLA-typed donors made up an early data release.

General study results and limits: Most of the TCR beta V segments (in an earlier analysis) were productive either about 87% or about 30% of the time. High sensitivity and specificity were reportedly achieved when the classifier diagnosed cytomegalovirus status.

The CDR3 runs to 15 residues. Germline values: CDR1 MNHNS, CDR2 SASEGT. V was clipped by 11 bases and J by 4 bases; unmatched bases: 15. This sequence was found in a male donor in good health and CMV-seronegative. The rearrangement uses TRBV6-1 and TRBJ2-3, with 7 bases identical to TRBD1. Sequencing was done on a sample of PBMCs. The CDR3, as DNA: TGTGCCGCCACAGGGGCGCCCCGATTGGCAGATACGCAGTATTTT. This translates into CAATGAPRLADTQYF.